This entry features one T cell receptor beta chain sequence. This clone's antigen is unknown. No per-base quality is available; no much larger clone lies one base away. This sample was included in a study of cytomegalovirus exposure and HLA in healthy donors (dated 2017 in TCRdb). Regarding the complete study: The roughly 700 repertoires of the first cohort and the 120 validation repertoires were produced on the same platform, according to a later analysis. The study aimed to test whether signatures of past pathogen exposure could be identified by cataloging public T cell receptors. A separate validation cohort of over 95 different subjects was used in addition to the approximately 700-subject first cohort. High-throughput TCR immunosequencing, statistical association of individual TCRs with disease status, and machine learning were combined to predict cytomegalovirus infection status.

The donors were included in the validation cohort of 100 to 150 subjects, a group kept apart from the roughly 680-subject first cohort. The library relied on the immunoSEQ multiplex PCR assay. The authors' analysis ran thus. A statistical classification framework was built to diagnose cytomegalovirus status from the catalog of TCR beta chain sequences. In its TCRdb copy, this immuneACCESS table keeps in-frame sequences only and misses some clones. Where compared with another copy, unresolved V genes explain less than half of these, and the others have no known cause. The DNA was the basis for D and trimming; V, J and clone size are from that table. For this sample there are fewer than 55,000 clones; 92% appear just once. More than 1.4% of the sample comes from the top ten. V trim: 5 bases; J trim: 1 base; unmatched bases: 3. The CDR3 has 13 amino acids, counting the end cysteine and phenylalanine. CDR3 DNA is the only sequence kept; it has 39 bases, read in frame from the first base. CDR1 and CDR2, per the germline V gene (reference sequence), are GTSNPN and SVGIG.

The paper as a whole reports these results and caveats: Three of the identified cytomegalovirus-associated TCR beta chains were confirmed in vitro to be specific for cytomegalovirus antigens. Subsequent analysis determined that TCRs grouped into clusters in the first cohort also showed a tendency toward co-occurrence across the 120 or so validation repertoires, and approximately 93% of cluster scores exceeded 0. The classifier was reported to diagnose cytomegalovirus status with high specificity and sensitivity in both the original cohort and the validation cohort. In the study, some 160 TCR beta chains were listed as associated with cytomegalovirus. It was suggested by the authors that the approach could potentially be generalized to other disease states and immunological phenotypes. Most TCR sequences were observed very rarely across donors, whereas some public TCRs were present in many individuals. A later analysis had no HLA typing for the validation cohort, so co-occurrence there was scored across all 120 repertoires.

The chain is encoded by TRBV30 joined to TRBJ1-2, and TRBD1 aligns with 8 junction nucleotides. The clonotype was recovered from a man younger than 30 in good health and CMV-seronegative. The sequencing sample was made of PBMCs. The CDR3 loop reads CAWGQGINYGYTF. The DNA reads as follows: TGTGCCTGGGGACAGGGAATTAACTATGGCTACACCTTC.